This T cell receptor beta chain was profiled in a study of shared clonotypes between healthy human individuals. Assay execution proceeded at the deep level. Libraries were prepared by immunoSEQ multiplex PCR; TCRdb keeps only in-frame clonotypes and omits some of them. This sample has about 580,000 clones, with roughly 98% found just once. Trimming shortened V by 0 bases and J by 2 bases, and 15 bases separated the two germline ends. The CDR3 has 16 amino acids. Germline V lookup: CDR1 SGHRS, CDR2 YFSETQ. Naivety among CD8 cells was defined by CD45RO negativity and positive CCR7 selection, thereby excluding terminally differentiated effector memory CD45RA+ cells.

J is TRBJ2-7 and V is TRBV5-1; D unresolved. The sample comprised naive CD8+ T cells sorted from blood. The clonotype comes from a man aged 30-40 years in good health. CDR3 region: CASSLEPVSRTYEQYF. CDR3 nucleotide sequence: TGCGCCAGCAGCTTGGAGCCGGTATCAAGGACCTACGAGCAGTACTTC.